Only a few counts were recorded for the clone carrying this T cell receptor beta chain. Its antigen is currently unknown. Libraries for TCRalpha and TCRbeta carried sample barcodes and unique molecular identifiers via 5'RACE. TCRdb recomputed calls from the 5' RACE reads with MiXCR, one row per CDR3 protein. Counted here are roughly 400,000 distinct CDR3 sequences, about 15% occurring once; the ten biggest clones make up roughly a fifth. The sample originates from a study of T-cell memory formation after mild COVID-19. Study background: Largely, TCR clusters stayed within a single donor.

Germline V gene data show CDR1 as SGHRS and CDR2 as YFSETQ. The CDR3 is 13 residues long. Trimming shortened V by 2 bases and J by 4 bases, and 10 bases separated the two germline ends. Study results and caveats: CD8+ contracting clones occupied EMRA, while CD4+ ones occupied mainly CM and EM. Pre-infection memory showed some responding clones, and this suggested that cross-reactive memory joined.

The chain is built from TRBV5-1 and TRBJ2-7, with D hard to call. What was sequenced was PBMCs or a T cell subset sorted from them (not recorded which). The clonotype was recovered from a man between 18 and 29 years old who had mild COVID-19 (a few samples of this study predate the infection). Cell type and time point are not known. CDR3 nucleotides: TGCGCCAGCAGCTTCAACAGCCCGTACGAGCAGTACTTC. Translation gives CASSFNSPYEQYF.